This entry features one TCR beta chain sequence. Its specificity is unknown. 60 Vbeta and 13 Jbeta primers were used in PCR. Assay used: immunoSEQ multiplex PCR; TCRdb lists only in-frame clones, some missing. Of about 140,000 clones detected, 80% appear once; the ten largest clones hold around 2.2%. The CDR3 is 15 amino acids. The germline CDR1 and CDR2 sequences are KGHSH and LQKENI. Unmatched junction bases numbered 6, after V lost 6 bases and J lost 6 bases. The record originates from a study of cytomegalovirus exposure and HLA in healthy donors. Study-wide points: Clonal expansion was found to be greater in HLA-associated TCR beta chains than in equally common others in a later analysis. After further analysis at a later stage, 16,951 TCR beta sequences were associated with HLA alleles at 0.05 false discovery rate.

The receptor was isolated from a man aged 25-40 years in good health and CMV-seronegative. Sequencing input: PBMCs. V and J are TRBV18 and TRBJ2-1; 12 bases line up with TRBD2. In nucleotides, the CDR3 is TGTGCCAGCTCTCTCGGACTAGCGGGATCCAATGAGCAGTTCTTC. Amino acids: CASSLGLAGSNEQFF.